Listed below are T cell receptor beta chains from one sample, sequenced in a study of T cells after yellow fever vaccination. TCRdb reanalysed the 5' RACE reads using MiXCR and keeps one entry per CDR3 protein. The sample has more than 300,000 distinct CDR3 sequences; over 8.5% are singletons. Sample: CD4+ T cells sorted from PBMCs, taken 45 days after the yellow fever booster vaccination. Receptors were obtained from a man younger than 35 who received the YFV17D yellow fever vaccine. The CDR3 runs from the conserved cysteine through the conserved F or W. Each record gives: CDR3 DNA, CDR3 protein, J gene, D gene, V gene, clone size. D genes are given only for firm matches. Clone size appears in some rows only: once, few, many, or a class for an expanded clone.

cdr3_nt: TGTGCCAGCAGTGAAAGCGGGAGCCGCTACAATGAGCAGTTCTTC
cdr3_aa: CASSESGSRYNEQFF
j_call: TRBJ2-1
d_call: TRBD2
v_call: TRBV6-5
clone_size: -

cdr3_nt: TGCGCCAGCAGCCAGACCGGGACTAGGACGGGTGAGCAGTTCTTC
cdr3_aa: CASSQTGTRTGEQFF
j_call: TRBJ2-1
d_call: TRBD2
v_call: TRBV4-1
clone_size: few

cdr3_nt: TGTGCCTGGAGCGGTCAGGAGAGCTCCTTCTATGGCTACACCTTC
cdr3_aa: CAWSGQESSFYGYTF
j_call: TRBJ1-2
d_call: -
v_call: TRBV30
clone_size: -

cdr3_nt: TGTGCCAGCAGCTTCGGGGGCTTAGGGCAGCCCCAGCATTTT
cdr3_aa: CASSFGGLGQPQHF
j_call: TRBJ1-5
d_call: -
v_call: TRBV7-6
clone_size: -

cdr3_nt: TGTGCCAGCAGCTTAGACTCGGGCCGCCAGCAGCAGTACTTC
cdr3_aa: CASSLDSGRQQQYF
j_call: TRBJ2-7
d_call: -
v_call: TRBV7-2
clone_size: -

cdr3_nt: TGTGCCAGCACTGAGGCCCTAGGCGGGGGGGCGGCCGGGGAGCTGTTTTTT
cdr3_aa: CASTEALGGGAAGELFF
j_call: TRBJ2-2
d_call: TRBD2
v_call: TRBV6-5
clone_size: -

cdr3_nt: TGTGCCAGCAGCTTGGGAGAGGTAGCCAAAAACATTCAGTACTTC
cdr3_aa: CASSLGEVAKNIQYF
j_call: TRBJ2-4
d_call: -
v_call: TRBV7-9
clone_size: many

cdr3_nt: TGTGCCAGCTACCCAGGGCTGGGGAAGACTGAAGCTTTCTTT
cdr3_aa: CASYPGLGKTEAFF
j_call: TRBJ1-1
d_call: -
v_call: TRBV6-5
clone_size: -

cdr3_nt: TGTGCCAGCAGCTTCGGTCAAGGGTTGGGCAATCAGCCCCAGCATTTT
cdr3_aa: CASSFGQGLGNQPQHF
j_call: TRBJ1-5
d_call: -
v_call: TRBV5-6
clone_size: few

cdr3_nt: TGTGCCATCAGTGAGCGAACAGGGATTAGTGGCTACACCTTC
cdr3_aa: CAISERTGISGYTF
j_call: TRBJ1-2
d_call: -
v_call: TRBV10-3
clone_size: -

cdr3_nt: TGTGCCAGCAGCCAACACAGTGGACAAGAGACCCAGTACTTC
cdr3_aa: CASSQHSGQETQYF
j_call: TRBJ2-5
d_call: -
v_call: TRBV11-2
clone_size: -